Described below is a single TCR beta chain sequence and its context. Time point defined: after trial treatment. As for treatment: LDRT plus nivolumab, ipilimumab, low-dose cyclophosphamide and aspirin (RACIN trial). Donors were administered nivolumab, ipilimumab, aspirin and low-dose cyclophosphamide, together with low-dose radiotherapy. The CDR3 has 19 residues. V shed 5 bases and J 0 bases; nucleotides not matched to a gene: 6. From germline, CDR1 is SGHVS and CDR2 FNYEAQ. Both TCRalpha and TCRbeta chains were reverse transcribed with V-gene-specific primers. Over approximately 20 PCR cycles, TCRs were amplified from a constant-region primer and V-primer adapter. TCRdb re-analysed the reads in MiXCR, keeping a single row per CDR3 protein. The table has around 84,000 distinct CDR3 sequences, less than 20% seen once. The data stem from a study of low-dose radiotherapy and immunotherapy resistance in tumors. About the research overall: Patients took aspirin 300 mg by mouth once daily. This continued for four cycles, starting on cycle 1 day 1.

Sequencing used PBMCs, obtained after low-dose radiotherapy plus immunotherapy. The receptor's source is a male donor with prostate cancer. The chain combines TRBV7-6 with TRBJ2-6; TRBD2 agrees at 14 bases. CDR3 sequence reads: CASSPTTSGRGSGANVLTF. The CDR3 bases are TGTGCCAGCAGCCCGACGACTAGCGGGAGGGGCTCTGGGGCCAACGTCCTGACTTTC.